This T cell receptor beta chain derives from a study of cytomegalovirus exposure and HLA in healthy donors. The PCR had 60 Vbeta and 13 Jbeta primers. Clones were read by immunoSEQ multiplex PCR, and TCRdb kept only the in-frame ones, dropping some. The repertoire holds over 85,000 clones, with about 86% as singletons. In regard to this clone: What it binds is not known.

The germline V and J ends were trimmed by 3 bases and 8 bases, with 16 bases remaining between them. The CDR3 is made up of 15 amino acids. Germline V CDR1 and CDR2: MNHEY, SVGAGI. Findings of the study overall: The study labeled 150 to 200 TCR beta chains cytomegalovirus-associated. A later analysis reported that several of the most significant clusters appeared to be linked to common viral pathogens, among them Epstein-Barr virus. In most subjects, TCR beta sequences reportedly gave accurate predictions of HLA-A and HLA-B alleles.

The sample comprised PBMCs. The sequence was collected from a man between 35 and 55 years old in good health and CMV-seronegative. This chain joins TRBV6-5 and TRBJ1-4; the D gene is possibly TRBD1 (6 bases). The CDR3, as DNA: TGTGCCAGCAGTTATGGGGGCCCTAGGAGAGAAAAACTGTTTTTT. Translating it yields CASSYGGPRREKLFF.